These 31 T cell receptor beta chains share one sample of origin, sequenced in a study of T cell clonality in common variable immunodeficiency. Profiled with immunoSEQ multiplex PCR; TCRdb holds only in-frame clones, not every one. The sample lists more than 65,000 clones, none appearing once, the ten largest making up approximately 0.84%. The sequenced sample was peripheral blood mononuclear cells. The receptors stem from a person aged 18-70 years in good health.

The table lists this clone with many counts. The CDR3 goes on 3 residues after the read ends, and that part is filled in from the germline J gene. V usage is TRBV20-1 and J usage is TRBJ2-1; 13 bases map to TRBD2. Germline V gives CDR1 DFQATT, CDR2 SNEGSKA (reference sequence). CDR3 length: 16 residues. Trimming took 6 bases from V and 4 from J; bases not matched to a gene: 9. The CDR3 bases that were read are TGCAGTGCAAAAAAGGGACTAGCGGGAAGGTACAATGAG. Its protein product is CSAKKGLAGRYNE. The full CDR3 is CSAKKGLAGRYNEQFF.

This clone has ten or more counts. Partial CDR3 DNA: TGTGCCTGGAGCCCAGGACAGGGTGAGACAGATACG. It encodes CAWSPGQGETDT. The entire CDR3 reads CAWSPGQGETDTQYF. The V gene is TRBV30, the J gene TRBJ2-3; 8 bases map to TRBD1. The CDR3 end is not reached by the read, which stops 3 residues before it; the germline J gene fills it in. Germline values: CDR1 GTSNPN, CDR2 SVGIG (reference sequence). J was trimmed by 3 bases and V by 3 bases; bases with no gene match: 8. The CDR3 is 15 residues long.

This clone occurred many times. Read sequence stops 3 residues before the CDR3 end, and the germline J gene provides the missing end. The chain carries TRBV19 and TRBJ2-3; the D gene is possibly TRBD2 (6 bases). Trimming cost V 5 bases and J 4 bases, with 22 bases left between them. CDR1 is LNHDA, CDR2 SQIVND, per germline (reference sequence). CDR3 length: 17 amino acids. This CDR3 is CASSLSGDSRPADTQYF. The DNA read from the CDR3 is TGTGCCAGTAGTCTCTCCGGGGACTCCCGCCCCGCAGATACG.

This clone was counted at least ten times. The CDR3 end is not reached by the read, which stops 3 residues before it; the germline J gene fills it in. This chain joins TRBV7-3 and TRBJ1-1, with 9 bases identical to TRBD1. J lost 6 bases, V lost 5 bases, and 4 bases had no gene match. The CDR3 consists of 13 residues. CDR1 is SGHTA, CDR2 FQGTGA, per germline. CDR3 bases read: TGTGCCAGCAGCGCAACAGGGGGCGCTGAA. Protein product: CASSATGGAE. The CDR3 in full is CASSATGGAEAFF.

This clone was seen repeatedly, ten times or more. The CDR3 sequence: CASSPYTTDTQYF. The sequenced part of the CDR3 DNA is TGTGCCAGCAGCCCGTACACCACAGATACG. The chain uses TRBV7-6 and TRBJ2-3; no reliable D call. The read comes to an end 3 residues before the CDR3 does, leaving the germline J gene to fill in the end. The V gene's germline CDR1 is SGHVS and CDR2 FNYEAQ. The V and J ends lost 5 bases and 2 bases respectively, with 8 bases between them. This CDR3 region has 13 residues. The full variable domain, its missing parts supplied by reference TRBV7-6 and TRBJ2-3, is GAGVSQSPRYKVTKRGQDVALRCDPISGHVSLYWYRQALGQGPEFLTYFNYEAQQDKSGLPNDRFSAERPEGSISTLTIQRTEQRDSAMYRCASSPYTTDTQYFGPGTRLTVL.

The sample holds many counts of this clone. The read finishes 3 residues shy of the CDR3 end, and the germline J gene is used to complete it. The genes are TRBV19 and TRBJ1-2; tentatively, D is TRBD1 (5 bases). V gave up 6 bases and J gave up 4 bases, with 15 bases separating them. CDR1 and CDR2 (germline): LNHDA, SQIVND (reference sequence). The CDR3 contains 14 residues. The sequenced CDR3 bases are TGTGCCAGTAGCCCCTCGGCAGGGAGCTATGGC. Protein: CASSPSAGSYG. The whole CDR3 reads CASSPSAGSYGYTF.

In its sample, this clone was seen many times. The read is 3 residues too short to cover the CDR3 end, so that end is filled in from the germline J gene. The chain has TRBV12-3 or TRBV12-4 and TRBJ1-5; no firm D call. V was shortened by 5 bases and J by 8 bases, with 10 bases between the two germline ends. This CDR3 is 12 amino acids long. CDR3 residues: CASSPGSEPQHF. The DNA read from the CDR3 is TGTGCCAGCAGTCCTGGTAGCGAGCCC.

This clone was observed many times. The CDR3 goes on 3 residues after the read ends, and that part is filled in from the germline J gene. The chain joins TRBV27 to TRBJ2-7; the match to TRBD2 covers 9 bases. With 2 bases clipped from V and 3 bases from J, the junction kept 5 bases outside the gene matches. CDR1 is MNHEY, CDR2 SMNVEV, per germline (reference sequence). This CDR3 is built from 15 residues. This chain's CDR3 is CASSLAAGGFYEQYF. Incomplete CDR3 DNA: TGTGCCAGCAGTTTAGCGGCGGGAGGGTTCTACGAG.

This clone was detected ten times or more. The sequence runs out 3 residues before the end of the CDR3; the remainder is reconstructed from the germline J gene. The V call is TRBV3-1 (or the pseudogene TRBV3-2), the J call TRBJ2-7, with TRBD2 identical over 8 bases. Germline CDR1 is LGHDT and CDR2 is YNNKEL (reference sequence). With 4 bases clipped from V and 4 bases from J, the junction kept 9 bases outside the gene matches. The CDR3 is 15 amino acids. CDR3 amino acids: CASSLDHSGKYEQYF. The DNA read from the CDR3 is TGTGCCAGCAGCCTGGACCATAGCGGGAAATACGAG.

Many counts were recorded for this clone. The read is 3 residues too short to cover the CDR3 end, so that end is filled in from the germline J gene. The chain couples TRBV6-2 or TRBV6-3 to TRBJ2-1; 7 bases fit TRBD1. CDR1 is MNHEY and CDR2 is SVGEGT in the germline V gene. The CDR3 extends over 15 amino acids. Trimming took 6 bases from V and 5 from J; bases not matched to a gene: 10. CDR3 DNA, as far as it was read: TGTGCCAGCAGCCCCCTCGGACAGGCCGACAATGAG. Protein product: CASSPLGQADNE. From start to end, the CDR3 is CASSPLGQADNEQFF.

This clone was counted many times. Sequencing ends 3 residues short of the CDR3 end; the germline J gene provides the rest. The chain employs TRBV13 and TRBJ2-4, with a tentative D call TRBD1 (6 bases). CDR3 length: 14 amino acids. Germline V gene lookup returns CDR1 PRHDT and CDR2 FYEKMQ (reference sequence). V gave up 10 bases and J gave up 5 bases, with 18 bases separating them. CDR3 DNA, as far as it was read: TGTGCCACGAAGGACAGAAAGAGGCAAAACATT. As protein: CATKDRKRQNI. In full, the CDR3 is CATKDRKRQNIQYF.

This clone was seen many times. The CDR3 end lies 3 residues beyond the end of the read and is filled in from the germline J gene. This sequence joins TRBV29-1 and TRBJ2-7; TRBD2 matches 9 bases. The germline V gene has CDR1 SQVTM and CDR2 ANQGSEA. Unmatched junction bases numbered 6, after V lost 3 bases and J lost 3 bases. This CDR3 is built from 14 residues. The CDR3 is CSVEGEAGGYEQYF. The sequenced part of the CDR3 DNA is TGCAGCGTTGAGGGGGAAGCGGGGGGCTACGAG.

This clone was recorded at least ten times. The read terminates 3 residues before the CDR3 end, so the remaining end is supplied by the germline J gene. This chain uses TRBV12-3 or TRBV12-4 with TRBJ1-5; perhaps TRBD1 as D (5 bases). Trimming took 3 bases from V and 4 from J, leaving 10 bases between them. The CDR3 extends over 14 amino acids. The covered CDR3 bases are TGTGCCAGCAGTTTCGACGGGGGGAATCAGCCC. Protein sequence: CASSFDGGNQP. The whole CDR3 region reads CASSFDGGNQPQHF.

This clone was picked up many times. The read halts 3 residues ahead of the CDR3 end, with the missing end drawn from the germline J gene. The chain recombines TRBV19 with TRBJ2-3, with 10 bases fitting TRBD2. Germline-derived CDR1 and CDR2 are LNHDA and SQIVND (reference sequence). With V trimmed by 7 bases and J by 2 bases, 6 bases remained unmatched. The CDR3 extends over 15 amino acids. CDR3 loop: CASTTAGGFTDTQYF. CDR3 DNA (partial): TGTGCCAGTACTACAGCGGGAGGGTTCACAGATACG.

This clone occurred many times. Coverage ceases 3 residues before the CDR3 finishes, and the germline J gene fills in the end. The chain employs TRBV5-1 and TRBJ2-1, with 7 bases aligning to TRBD1. CDR3 length: 14 residues. The germline V gene has CDR1 SGHRS and CDR2 YFSETQ. The junction had 5 bases not matched to a gene; V was cut back by 4 bases and J by 4 bases. CDR3 DNA (partial): TGCGCCAGCAGCCTCGGACAGGAGTACAATGAG. Translation gives CASSLGQEYNE. The full CDR3 protein is CASSLGQEYNEQFF.

This clone occurred many times. The DNA ends 3 residues before the CDR3 does, and the rest of the CDR3 is filled in from the germline J gene. The chain couples TRBV10-3 to TRBJ1-6; D unclear. The germline CDR1 and CDR2 sequences are ENHRY and SYGVKD. This CDR3 has 16 amino acids. V was clipped by 4 bases and J by 7 bases, with 17 bases between them. CDR3 loop: CAISVAFPTENSPLHF. The sequenced CDR3 bases are TGTGCCATCAGTGTAGCCTTCCCCACGGAAAATTCACCC.

Ten or more counts support this clone. The DNA ends 3 residues before the CDR3 does, and the rest of the CDR3 is filled in from the germline J gene. The V and J genes are TRBV20-1 and TRBJ2-7; 7 positions agree with TRBD2. CDR1 DFQATT and CDR2 SNEGSKA come from the germline V gene (reference sequence). Unmatched junction bases numbered 9, after V lost 6 bases and J lost 4 bases. The CDR3 runs 13 residues. CDR3 DNA, as far as it was read: TGCAGTGCCCAGACTTCTAGCGGATACGAG. Translated, it gives CSAQTSSGYE. In full, the CDR3 reads CSAQTSSGYEQYF.

In this sample, this clone turned up many times. The read finishes 3 residues shy of the CDR3 end, and the germline J gene is used to complete it. This chain uses TRBV5-1 with TRBJ1-5; TRBD1 might be the D (5 bases). The CDR3 sequence is 14 residues long. Germline values: CDR1 SGHRS, CDR2 YFSETQ. Trimming stripped 4 bases from V and 4 bases from J, with 12 bases between. Here the CDR3 reads CASSAGTPNQPQHF. The sequenced part of the CDR3 DNA is TGCGCCAGCAGCGCCGGGACTCCGAATCAGCCC.

Ten or more counts support this clone. The CDR3 is cut off 3 residues early in the read; its end comes from the germline J gene. V usage is TRBV7-6 and J usage is TRBJ2-7; 7 nucleotides align to TRBD1. This CDR3 has 17 amino acids. Germline assignment: CDR1 SGHVS and CDR2 FNYEAQ. The V gene end was trimmed by 4 bases and the J gene end by 4 bases; junction bases not matched to a gene: 16. The CDR3 sequence is CASSSEYRGPYGYEQYF. The CDR3 DNA, read in part, is TGTGCCAGCAGCTCCGAATACAGGGGCCCTTATGGTTACGAG.

Ten or more counts support this clone. The read comes to an end 3 residues before the CDR3 does, leaving the germline J gene to fill in the end. The chain has TRBV30 and TRBJ2-7; 7 nucleotides agree with TRBD1. J gave up 3 bases and V 1 base, and 3 bases lay outside the gene matches. The germline CDR1 and CDR2 sequences are GTSNPN and SVGIG (reference sequence). The CDR3 contains 13 residues. CDR3 amino acids: CAWSAPGGYEQYF. The part of the CDR3 DNA that was read is TGTGCCTGGAGTGCTCCAGGGGGCTACGAG.

This clone was seen many times. The read ends 3 residues before the CDR3 terminus; that terminus is restored from the germline J gene. The chain uses TRBV2 and TRBJ2-2; D ambiguous. This CDR3 region has 12 residues. Germline V gene lookup returns CDR1 SNHLY and CDR2 FYNNEI. The V gene lost 5 bases and the J gene lost 8 bases, with 9 bases spanning the gap. CDR3 amino acids: CASSTTRGELFF. CDR3 DNA, as far as it was read: TGTGCCAGCAGTACCACAAGGGGGGAG.

This clone was counted at least ten times. CDR3 bases read: TGTGCCAGCAGCGTAGGAGTAGCTCCTGAAAACATT. As protein: CASSVGVAPENI. The whole CDR3 reads CASSVGVAPENIQYF. J is TRBJ2-4 and V is TRBV9; D is unclear. The read ends 3 residues early relative to the CDR3; the germline J gene fills the gap. Germline assignment: CDR1 SGDLS and CDR2 YYNGEE. The CDR3 is 15 amino acids. V lost 0 bases, J lost 5 bases, and 12 bases lay in between.

Many counts were recorded for this clone. The DNA ends 3 residues before the CDR3 does, and the rest of the CDR3 is filled in from the germline J gene. This chain joins TRBV5-1 and TRBJ2-7, with D unresolved. The length of the CDR3 is 12 residues. Trimming stripped 0 bases from V and 5 bases from J, with 6 bases between. Germline V gene lookup returns CDR1 SGHRS and CDR2 YFSETQ. The covered CDR3 bases are TGCGCCAGCAGCTTGGGCGGTGACGAG. Protein sequence: CASSLGGDE. The whole CDR3 sequence reads CASSLGGDEQYF.

At least ten counts were recorded for this clone. The read finishes 3 residues shy of the CDR3 end, and the germline J gene is used to complete it. V is TRBV6-2 or TRBV6-3 and J is TRBJ1-2, with TRBD1 matching over 8 bases. Germline lookup yields CDR1 MNHEY and CDR2 SVGEGT. This CDR3 is built from 15 residues. V dropped 5 bases and J dropped 3; count of bases not matched to a gene: 8. The sequenced CDR3 bases are TGTGCCAGCAGTCTTGGGACAGGCGATTACTATGGC. It yields the protein CASSLGTGDYYG. The full CDR3 is CASSLGTGDYYGYTF.

This clone was recorded many times. The CDR3 region is CSAESAGAKETQYF. The sequenced CDR3 bases are TGCAGTGCGGAATCCGCGGGAGCGAAGGAGACC. This chain connects TRBV20-1 to TRBJ2-5; 7 bases agree with TRBD2. The CDR3 is cut off 3 residues early in the read; its end comes from the germline J gene. There are 14 residues in the CDR3. The ends lost 6 bases at V and 5 bases at J; junction bases unmatched: 12. CDR1 and CDR2 from the germline V gene are DFQATT and SNEGSKA (reference sequence).

This clone was observed many times. The read comes to an end 3 residues before the CDR3 does, leaving the germline J gene to fill in the end. The gene calls are TRBV11-2 and TRBJ2-5, with TRBD2 identical over 11 bases. Germline values: CDR1 SGHAT, CDR2 FQNNGV. The CDR3 is made up of 15 amino acids. The trim removed 5 bases at V and 5 bases at J, leaving 7 bases unmatched. The part of the CDR3 DNA that was read is TGTGCCAGCAGCCAAGGGACTAGCGGAAGGGAGACC. It specifies CASSQGTSGRET. The whole CDR3 reads CASSQGTSGRETQYF.

Remarks on this clone: The read gets to within 3 residues of the CDR3 end, and the germline J gene fills in the rest. V gene TRBV23-1 combines with J gene TRBJ1-1; D ambiguous. TRBV23-1 is an ORF, with its function uncertain. This CDR3 has 17 amino acids. V lost 0 bases to trimming and J lost 1 base, with 15 bases between them. The sequenced part of the CDR3 DNA is TGCGCCAGCAGTCAATCGTTAAAGGGCCAAGAGAACACTGAA. Its translation: CASSQSLKGQENTE. The full CDR3 protein reads CASSQSLKGQENTEAFF.

This clone was picked up many times. The read halts 3 residues ahead of the CDR3 end, with the missing end drawn from the germline J gene. V gene TRBV20-1 combines with J gene TRBJ2-1; 16 bases are shared with TRBD2. CDR3 size: 17 residues. V lost 3 bases, J lost 5 bases, and 7 bases stayed unmatched. Germline-derived CDR1 and CDR2 are DFQATT and SNEGSKA (reference sequence). CDR3 sequence: CSARGLAGGFFHNEQFF. The sequenced CDR3 bases are TGCAGTGCTAGGGGACTAGCGGGAGGGTTTTTCCACAATGAG.

There are many counts of this clone. Coverage ceases 3 residues before the CDR3 finishes, and the germline J gene fills in the end. The gene calls are TRBV7-9 and TRBJ1-4; D remains ambiguous. Trimming pared 9 bases from V and 0 bases from J, leaving 8 bases between. CDR1 is SEHNR and CDR2 is FQNEAQ in the germline V gene (reference sequence). The CDR3 covers 13 residues. The CDR3 bases that were read are TGTGCCAGTGAGCAATCAACTAATGAAAAA. Translated: CASEQSTNEK. From start to end, the CDR3 is CASEQSTNEKLFF.

This clone was found many times. CDR3 sequence reads: CASSPLAGATGELFF. The sequenced CDR3 bases are TGTGCCAGCAGCCCATTAGCGGGAGCAACCGGGGAG. This rearrangement joins TRBV5-4 to TRBJ2-2, with 9 bases aligning to TRBD2. The read is 3 residues too short to cover the CDR3 end, so that end is filled in from the germline J gene. The CDR3 is 15 amino acids. V gave up 4 bases and J gave up 5 bases; unmatched junction bases: 6. Per the germline V gene, CDR1 is SGHNT and CDR2 is YYREEE (reference sequence).

In its sample, this clone was seen many times. The read stops 3 residues short of the end of the CDR3; the missing end is completed from the germline J gene. This sequence joins TRBV7-3 and TRBJ2-3; 9 nucleotides agree with TRBD2. The trim removed 5 bases at V and 3 bases at J, leaving 3 bases unmatched. Germline V gives CDR1 SGHTA, CDR2 FQGTGA. The CDR3 loop spans 14 amino acids. Partial CDR3 DNA: TGTGCCAGCAGCAGACTAGCGGCTACAGATACG. This encodes CASSRLAATDT. The CDR3 in full is CASSRLAATDTQYF.